A single sample gave rise to the 14 T cell receptor beta chains below, sequenced in a study of OX40 agonist ivuxolimab in advanced cancers. Measured with immunoSEQ multiplex PCR; TCRdb has only the in-frame clones, and not every one. Of about 55,000 clones in the sample, about 88% were seen once. The material was CD4+ or CD8+ T cells sorted from blood, obtained in a trial of the OX40 agonist ivuxolimab. These receptors were taken from an adult with an advanced solid tumor such as melanoma, head and neck, liver or kidney cancer.

V gene TRBV15 combines with J gene TRBJ2-5, with a tentative D call TRBD2 (6 bases). Germline V gene sequence: CDR1 LNHNV, CDR2 YYDKDF (reference sequence). V lost 5 bases and J lost 3, with 10 bases in between. The CDR3 totals 13 residues. The chain's CDR3 is CATSVIAEETQYF. DNA of the CDR3: TGTGCCACCAGCGTAATAGCGGAAGAGACCCAGTACTTC.

The chain employs TRBV4-1 and TRBJ1-5; tentative D call: TRBD1 (6 bases). The CDR3 covers 14 residues. Germline-derived CDR1 and CDR2 are MGHRA and YSYEKL. V gave up 1 base and J gave up 7 bases, with 11 bases separating them. CDR3 amino acids: CASSQGGGDQPQHF. CDR3 bases: TGCGCCAGCAGCCAAGGAGGGGGGGACCAGCCCCAGCATTTT.

The V call is TRBV18, the J call TRBJ2-1, with a tentative D call TRBD2 (5 bases). This CDR3 contains 11 residues. Trimming removed 2 bases at V and 9 bases at J, with 5 bases between. The germline gives CDR1 KGHSH, CDR2 LQKENI. CDR3 sequence reads: CASSPAGEQFF. The CDR3 region has the DNA TGTGCCAGCTCACCAGCGGGTGAGCAGTTCTTC.

The sample holds one count of this clone. The DNA of the CDR3 is TGTGCCAGCAGCGCTAAACCGGGACTAGCGGGAGGGCAGGATGAGCAGTTCTTC. The encoded protein is CASSAKPGLAGGQDEQFF. The genes are TRBV7-2 and TRBJ2-1; 16 bases line up with TRBD2. The germline gives CDR1 SGHTA, CDR2 FQGNSA. J was trimmed by 8 bases and V by 5 bases; bases with no gene match: 12. The CDR3 is 18 amino acids. Drawing the rest from reference TRBV7-2 and TRBJ2-1, the complete variable domain is GAGVSQSPSNKVTEKGKDVELRCDPISGHTALYWYRQSLGQGLEFLIYFQGNSAPDKSGLPSDRFSAERTGGSVSTLTIQRTQQEDSAVYLCASSAKPGLAGGQDEQFFGPGTRLTVL.

About this clone itself: The junction departs from the called germline gene at one end, perhaps through a read error. The V and J genes are TRBV6-1 and TRBJ2-5; D gene ambiguous. Germline CDR1 MNHNS, CDR2 SASEGT. The CDR3 is made up of 9 amino acids. The CDR3 reads CAEQETQYF. As DNA, the CDR3 is TGCGCGGAGCAAGAGACCCAGTACTTC.

V usage is TRBV7-3 and J usage is TRBJ2-2, with a weak D call TRBD2 (5 bases). CDR1 is SGHTA, CDR2 FQGTGA, per germline. The germline V and J ends were trimmed by 3 bases and 6 bases, with 11 bases remaining between them. The length of the CDR3 is 14 residues. The CDR3 sequence: CASSLAASSGELFF. CDR3 nucleotide sequence: TGTGCCAGCAGCTTGGCGGCTAGCTCCGGGGAGCTGTTTTTT.

This clone was found once. V is TRBV6-4 and J is TRBJ1-1; D is unresolved. V gave up 1 base and J gave up 4 bases, with 7 bases separating them. Germline V CDR1 and CDR2: MRHNA, SNTAGT. The CDR3 consists of 13 residues. The CDR3 here is CASSDWEGTEAFF. CDR3 bases: TGTGCCAGCAGTGACTGGGAGGGCACTGAAGCTTTCTTT.

The V call is TRBV4-1, the J call TRBJ2-2, with 8 bases fitting TRBD2. Trimming cost V 0 bases and J 0 bases; bases outside gene matches: 3. The CDR3 runs to 17 residues. Germline V gene data show CDR1 as MGHRA and CDR2 as YSYEKL. CDR3 in amino acids: CASSQDSGRANTGELFF. The CDR3 nucleotides are TGCGCCAGCAGCCAAGACAGCGGGAGAGCGAACACCGGGGAGCTGTTTTTT.

This clone was detected only a few times. This chain links TRBV5-1 with TRBJ2-5; D gene uncertain. Trimming took off 0 bases at V and 3 bases at J, with 0 bases between the two ends. Per the germline V gene, CDR1 is SGHRS and CDR2 is YFSETQ. The length of the CDR3 is 11 residues. CDR3 in amino acids: CASSLEETQYF. For the CDR3, the DNA is TGCGCCAGCAGCTTGGAAGAGACCCAGTACTTC.

This chain uses TRBV6-1 with TRBJ2-1; no clear D. Germline V gene sequence: CDR1 MNHNS, CDR2 SASEGT. This CDR3 is 12 amino acids long. Trimming pared 5 bases from V and 8 bases from J, leaving 10 bases between. The CDR3 loop reads CASSWTQDEQFF. Written as DNA, the CDR3 is TGTGCCAGCAGTTGGACCCAGGATGAGCAGTTCTTC.

The genes are TRBV6-6 and TRBJ1-1; D remains ambiguous. The CDR3 runs to 14 residues. Trimming cost V 5 bases and J 1 base, with 11 bases left between them. CDR1 is MNHNY and CDR2 is SVGAGI in the germline V gene (reference sequence). As DNA, the CDR3 is TGTGCCAGCAGTCAATCCTTTCCGAACACTGAAGCTTTCTTT. Its translation is CASSQSFPNTEAFF.

The chain couples TRBV11-2 to TRBJ2-5; D is uncertain. Trimming shortened V by 4 bases and J by 5 bases, and 11 bases separated the two germline ends. Germline values: CDR1 SGHAT, CDR2 FQNNGV. The CDR3 length is 13 residues. The CDR3 region has the DNA TGTGCCAGCAGCTCAAGATTAGGGGAGACCCAGTACTTC. Its translation is CASSSRLGETQYF.

J is TRBJ2-2 and V is TRBV2, with 8 bases that match TRBD2. Germline CDR1 SNHLY, CDR2 FYNNEI. This CDR3 has 16 amino acids. V lost 1 base to trimming and J lost 4 bases; unmatched junction nucleotides: 5. The CDR3 DNA reads as TGTGCCAGCAGTGAAGAACGCGGGAGGCCCACCGGGGAGCTGTTTTTT. Encoded protein: CASSEERGRPTGELFF.

The chain recombines TRBV2 with TRBJ2-2; no reliable D call. The CDR3 sequence is 16 residues long. Trimming shortened V by 4 bases and J by 0 bases, and 12 bases separated the two germline ends. Germline V lookup: CDR1 SNHLY, CDR2 FYNNEI. This CDR3 reads CASSVLETANTGELFF. The CDR3 DNA reads TGTGCCAGCAGTGTCCTGGAGACCGCGAACACCGGGGAGCTGTTTTTT.